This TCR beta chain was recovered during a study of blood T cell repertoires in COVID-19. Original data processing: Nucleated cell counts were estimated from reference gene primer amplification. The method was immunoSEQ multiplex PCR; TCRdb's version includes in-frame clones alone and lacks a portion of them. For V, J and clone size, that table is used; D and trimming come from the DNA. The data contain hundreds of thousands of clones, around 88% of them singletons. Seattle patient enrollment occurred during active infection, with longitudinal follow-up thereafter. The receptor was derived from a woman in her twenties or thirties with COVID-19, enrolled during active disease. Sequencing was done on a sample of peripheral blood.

CDR3 sequence (DNA): TGCGCCAGCAGGATCGGGGACAGCCACGAGCAGTACTTC. Protein product: CASRIGDSHEQYF. The chain is built from TRBV5-1 and TRBJ2-7, with TRBD1 matching over 7 bases. This CDR3 has 13 residues. With 5 bases clipped from V and 5 bases from J, the junction kept 7 bases outside the gene matches. Germline V gene lookup returns CDR1 SGHRS and CDR2 YFSETQ.